The next 9 T cell receptor beta chains were all read from a single sample in a study of cytomegalovirus exposure and HLA in healthy donors. PCR primers comprised 60 Vbeta and 13 Jbeta primers. Libraries were prepared by immunoSEQ multiplex PCR; TCRdb keeps only in-frame clonotypes and omits some of them. The sample includes roughly 120,000 clones, approximately 80% of them seen just once. Sequencing used PBMCs. These receptor sequences come from a male donor in good health and CMV-seropositive.

V and J are TRBV18 and TRBJ2-5; 8 nucleotides match TRBD2. Germline V gene sequence: CDR1 KGHSH, CDR2 LQKENI. The CDR3 runs 14 residues. Losses at the gene ends were 4 bases for V and 2 bases for J; bases not matched to a gene: 3. DNA for the CDR3: TGTGCCAGCTCACGTAGCGGGGTTCAAGAGACCCAGTACTTC. Amino acid sequence: CASSRSGVQETQYF.

This CDR3 is CAGFRDWNTEAFF. CDR3 DNA: TGTGCCGGCTTTAGGGACTGGAACACTGAAGCTTTCTTT. This rearrangement joins TRBV5-5 to TRBJ1-1, with a possible D match to TRBD1 (5 bases). The V end lost 10 bases, the J end lost 1 base, and 14 bases lay between the germline ends. Germline-derived CDR1 and CDR2 are SGHKS and YYEKEE (reference sequence). The CDR3 has 13 residues.

This sequence joins TRBV7-2 and TRBJ2-7; TRBD2 agrees at 7 bases. The J segment lost 0 bases and the V segment lost 4 bases, leaving 3 bases of the junction unmatched. Germline assignment: CDR1 SGHTA and CDR2 FQGNSA. This CDR3 spans 14 amino acids. CDR3 nucleotide sequence: TGTGCCAGCAGCTCGCGGACTAGCTCCTACGAGCAGTACTTC. Residues: CASSSRTSSYEQYF.

This chain connects TRBV7-2 to TRBJ2-6; no clear D. Between the trimmed V and J ends, which lost 7 bases and 0 bases, there was a span of 10 bases. Germline CDR1 is SGHTA and CDR2 is FQGNSA. The CDR3 length is 15 residues. CDR3 protein: CASNFRGSGANVLTF. CDR3 coding DNA: TGTGCCAGCAACTTTAGAGGCTCTGGGGCCAACGTCCTGACTTTC.

The rearrangement links TRBV29-1 to TRBJ2-7, with 7 bases identical to TRBD1. With 6 bases clipped from V and 6 bases from J, the junction kept 11 bases outside the gene matches. Germline lookup yields CDR1 SQVTM and CDR2 ANQGSEA. The CDR3 is made up of 13 amino acids. CDR3 DNA: TGCAGCGTACTGGACAGGTCTGACTCCGAGCAGTACTTC. Amino acids: CSVLDRSDSEQYF.

V and J are TRBV9 and TRBJ2-2; D ambiguous. V lost 3 bases, J lost 3 bases, and 9 bases lay in between. The CDR3 extends over 14 amino acids. The germline V gene encodes CDR1 SGDLS and CDR2 YYNGEE. The CDR3 region is CASSARSDTGELFF. The CDR3 DNA sequence: TGTGCCAGCAGCGCTCGTAGTGACACCGGGGAGCTGTTTTTT.

Concerning this clone itself: Germline and junction disagree at one end, which may indicate a read error. This chain joins TRBV7-7 and TRBJ2-1; D is perhaps TRBD2 (6 bases). The CDR3 is 15 amino acids. Germline assignment: CDR1 SSHAT and CDR2 FNYEAQ (reference sequence). The CDR3 bases are TGTGCTAGCAGCACACGATACGGGAGCTACAATGAGCAGTTCTTC. This encodes CASSTRYGSYNEQFF.

Here the CDR3 reads CASSYGGQGNPYEQYF. The CDR3 DNA reads TGTGCCAGCAGTTACGGGGGACAGGGAAACCCCTACGAGCAGTACTTC. V and J are TRBV6-5 and TRBJ2-7, with 9 positions matching TRBD1. The CDR3 spans 16 residues. J was trimmed by 2 bases and V by 2 bases; bases with no gene match: 7. The germline V gene encodes CDR1 MNHEY and CDR2 SVGAGI.

The V and J genes are TRBV28 and TRBJ2-1, with TRBD2 matching 8 bases. Trimming cost V 6 bases and J 9 bases; bases outside gene matches: 13. CDR3 length: 15 residues. Germline CDR1 MDHEN, CDR2 SYDVKM. CDR3 DNA: TGTGCCAGCAGGCCTCCGGGACTAGGGGATGGTGAGCAGTTCTTC. Protein sequence: CASRPPGLGDGEQFF. The complete variable domain, with remaining parts taken from reference TRBV28 and TRBJ2-1, reads DVKVTQSSRYLVKRTGEKVFLECVQDMDHENMFWYRQDPGLGLRLIYFSYDVKMKEKGDIPEGYSVSREKKERFSLILESASTNQTSMYLCASRPPGLGDGEQFFGPGTRLTVL.